Listed below are T cell receptor beta chains from one sample, sequenced in a study of T cell responses to AZD1222 COVID-19 vaccine. The data were produced by immunoSEQ multiplex PCR, yet TCRdb's version contains in-frame clones alone and is incomplete. In the table there are under 150,000 clones, 88% of which are singletons. Sequencing was performed on peripheral blood, taken on day 0 of MenACWY control vaccination. These receptors were taken from an adult in good health. Each CDR3 is given with its conserved first and last residue. D genes are given only for firm matches. Expanded clones are given a class, and other clones once, few, many or no size at all.

clone size	D gene	V gene	J gene	CDR3 protein	CDR3 DNA
NA	TRBD1	TRBV5-1	TRBJ1-1	CASSLEATGASGATEAFF	TGCGCCAGCAGCTTGGAGGCGACAGGGGCCTCAGGGGCGACTGAAGCTTTCTTT
NA	NA	TRBV23-1	TRBJ1-2	CASSQSKDSGYTF	TGCGCCAGCAGTCAATCGAAGGACTCTGGCTACACCTTC
NA	NA	TRBV28	TRBJ1-6	CASSFFQGNNSPLHF	TGTGCCAGCAGTTTCTTCCAGGGTAATAATTCACCCCTCCACTTT
few	NA	TRBV15	TRBJ1-4	CATSRAPFGELFF	TGTGCCACCAGCAGAGCCCCTTTTGGGGAACTGTTTTTT
NA	NA	TRBV14	TRBJ2-1	CASSQTTQARRNEQFF	TGTGCCAGCAGCCAAACGACGCAGGCTCGAAGGAATGAGCAGTTCTTC
NA	TRBD2	TRBV5-1	TRBJ2-7	CASSPGLAGVHEQYF	TGCGCCAGCAGCCCGGGACTAGCGGGAGTACACGAGCAGTACTTC
NA	NA	TRBV5-1	TRBJ2-7	CASSLESYEQYF	TGCGCCAGCAGCTTGGAGAGTTACGAGCAGTACTTC
NA	NA	TRBV4-1	TRBJ1-5	CASSQEGGYSNQPQHF	TGCGCCAGCAGCCAAGAGGGAGGGTATAGCAATCAGCCCCAGCATTTT
NA	TRBD1	TRBV6-5	TRBJ1-4	CASSYGTGREKLFF	TGTGCCAGCAGTTATGGGACAGGTCGAGAAAAACTGTTTTTT
NA	TRBD1	TRBV13	TRBJ2-1	CASSWGGQGVSEQFF	TGTGCCAGCAGCTGGGGTGGACAGGGGGTATCCGAGCAGTTCTTC
NA	NA	TRBV25-1	TRBJ1-1	CASLSGPNTEAFF	TGTGCCAGCCTGTCAGGGCCGAACACTGAAGCTTTCTTT
NA	NA	TRBV5-1	TRBJ1-6	CASRESHHLLAPLHF	TGCGCCAGCAGGGAATCGCACCACCTCCTGGCGCCCCTCCACTTT
NA	NA	TRBV11-2	TRBJ2-7	CASSAHLPEQYF	TGTGCCAGCAGCGCCCACCTACCGGAGCAGTACTTC
NA	NA	TRBV11-2	TRBJ2-1	CASSLGAGPAGEQFF	TGTGCCAGCAGCTTAGGAGCGGGCCCTGCGGGTGAGCAGTTCTTC
NA	NA	TRBV10-1	TRBJ2-2	CASSESISGELFF	TGCGCCAGCAGTGAGTCGATATCCGGGGAGCTGTTTTTT
NA	NA	TRBV6-1	TRBJ2-7	CASSHDGQAYEQYF	TGTGCCAGCAGTCATGATGGCCAGGCCTACGAGCAGTACTTC